This entry is about one T cell receptor (beta chain). What this receptor recognizes is not known. No much larger clonotype is one base removed from it; base qualities were not supplied. The data originate from a study of T-cell reconstitution after alpha-beta-depleted transplantation in children (dated by TCRdb to the mid-2010s). For the wider study: T-cell immune reconstitution after TCRalphabeta/CD19-depleted allogeneic hematopoietic cell transplantation in children was quantitatively tracked in the study by means of TCR repertoire profiling.

The sample's treatment or condition, from its label and the paper: allogeneic hematopoietic cell transplantation with graft depleted of TCRalphabeta T cells and CD19 B cells. The children who served as transplant recipients had been given grafts of TCRalphabeta/CD19-depleted allogeneic hematopoietic cells. The research as a whole found: Apparently early alphabetaT-cell count recovery about two months after transplant reportedly relied on only several hundred rapidly expanded clones derived from non-depleted graft cells. Over subsequent months, a decline in hyperexpanded clone frequencies was noted, and after one year, T-cell counts and TCRbeta diversity were mostly ascribed to newly produced T cells. The high TCRbeta diversity at day 60 in some patients was ascribed to recipient T cells and intrathymic progenitors that had survived conditioning.

Library generation was performed with PCR. Sequencing relied on an Illumina HiSeq 2500. TCR libraries were prepared with molecular barcoding, using unique molecular identifiers to normalize TCRbeta repertoire quantification. The public reads were reanalyzed by TCRdb: fastp trimming at Q25, MiXCR alignment, in-frame beta chains only. Here each entry gathers all rows of one CDR3 protein and keeps the most common genes and DNA. The sample table shows 300,000 to 400,000 distinct CDR3 sequences, and around 15% are seen once. About 41% of the sample is taken by the ten largest. From the cysteine through the phenylalanine, the CDR3 covers 16 amino acids. CDR3 DNA is the only sequence kept; it has 48 bases, read in frame from the first base. V loses 8 bases, J loses 1 base, and the germline ends lie 20 bases apart. CDR1 and CDR2, per the germline V gene, are MNHNS and SASEGT.

The TCR originated in a male patient between 2 and 9 years old who had a stem cell transplant for acute lymphoblastic leukemia, so the T cells may come from the graft donor. The sequences come from PBMCs, mostly from graft donor cells, collected 360 days after TCRalphabeta/CD19-depleted stem cell transplant. The sequence links TRBV6-1 to TRBJ1-1, with an unclear D gene assignment. The DNA sequence reads TGTGCCAGCGGACGGGGAAGAGTCTTTTCGAACACTGAAGCTTTCTTT. Its protein reads: CASGRGRVFSNTEAFF.